Shown below are 3 T cell receptor beta chains from a single sample sequenced in a study of T cell responses to AZD1222 COVID-19 vaccine. Here immunoSEQ multiplex PCR was the method, and the copy in TCRdb shows in-frame clones only, minus some. In the table there are 90,000 to 150,000 clones, approximately 90% of which are singletons. The sequences come from peripheral blood, collected on day 0 of AZD1222 vaccination. The receptors derive from an adult in good health.

This chain joins TRBV7-9 and TRBJ1-3, with D perhaps matching TRBD1 (6 bases). Germline V lookup: CDR1 SEHNR, CDR2 FQNEAQ (reference sequence). V lost 5 bases and J lost 2, with 13 bases in between. This CDR3 is built from 15 residues. The CDR3 DNA is TGTGCCAGCAGCCTCAGGGGACGTACTGGAAACACCATATATTTT. This translates into CASSLRGRTGNTIYF. Using reference TRBV7-9 and TRBJ1-3 for the parts outside the CDR3, the full variable domain is DTGVSQNPRHKITKRGQNVTFRCDPISEHNRLYWYRQTLGQGPEFLTYFQNEAQLEKSRLLSDRFSAERPKGSFSTLEIQRTEQGDSAMYLCASSLRGRTGNTIYFGEGSWLTVV.

The chain joins TRBV11-1 to TRBJ1-1; D is unclear. V shed 8 bases and J shed 5 bases, with 18 bases lying between them. The CDR3 covers 14 residues. Germline CDR1 SGHAT, CDR2 FQDESV (reference sequence). CDR3 protein: CASPVGPRRTEAFF. The CDR3 bases are TGTGCCAGCCCTGTGGGCCCACGGAGGACTGAAGCTTTCTTT.

The J gene is TRBJ1-6, the V gene TRBV7-2; TRBD1 matches at 7 bases. V lost 3 bases and J lost 7; bases outside the gene matches: 6. The CDR3 covers 15 residues. Germline V gene sequence: CDR1 SGHTA, CDR2 FQGNSA. The CDR3 coding sequence is TGTGCCAGCAGCTTGCCGGACAGGCAGAATTCACCCCTCCACTTT. It yields the protein CASSLPDRQNSPLHF.